This T cell receptor (beta chain) was recovered during a study of CD8 T cells in Susac syndrome. Points from the study as a whole: Individuals included in the TCR sequencing and HLA analysis were acknowledged by the study to be relatively few in number.

In germline, CDR1 is LGHDT, CDR2 YNNKEL (reference sequence). The CDR3 totals 16 residues. The germline V and J ends were trimmed by 4 bases and 4 bases, with 17 bases remaining between them. Reverse transcription of about 0.45 to 1 ug RNA was performed with random hexamers. Each CDR3 protein is one row after TCRdb ran MiXCR on the immunoSEQ multiplex PCR reads. The repertoire has 250,000 to 300,000 distinct CDR3 sequences, around 91% of them found once; the top ten carry around 0.2%. Turning to this clonotype: Antigen unknown.

This sequence was found in a human donor with multiple sclerosis. The sequenced sample was CD8+ T cells from PBMCs. The J gene is TRBJ2-1, the V gene TRBV3-1; a possible D gene is TRBD1 (5 bases). The CDR3 protein is CASSPGLGDGYNEQFF. In DNA, the CDR3 is TGTGCCAGCAGCCCGGGCCTAGGGGATGGGTACAATGAGCAGTTCTTC.